The rows below give T cell receptor beta chains drawn from one sample of a study of Ad26.COV2.S vaccination and SARS-CoV-2 variants. Measured with immunoSEQ multiplex PCR; TCRdb has only the in-frame clones, and not every one. The sample has hundreds of thousands of clones; 85% to 90% are singletons. Sequenced here: peripheral blood, sampled in a trial of Ad26.COV2.S vaccine versus placebo. These receptors came from a person aged 18-60 years who received the Ad26.COV2.S COVID-19 vaccine or a placebo. CDR3s include the opening cysteine and the closing phenylalanine or tryptophan. D genes are given only for firm matches. The size of a clone is reported for some rows only, either as once, few or many, or as a class for expanded clones.

clone size,D gene,V gene,J gene,CDR3 DNA,CDR3 protein
few,TRBD1,TRBV7-9,TRBJ1-1,TGTGCCAGCAGCTTGGGACAGTGGAGGGCTGAAGCTTTCTTT,CASSLGQWRAEAFF
NA,TRBD2,TRBV30,TRBJ2-7,TGTGCCTGGAGTGTTTGGGGGGGCGAGCAGTACTTC,CAWSVWGGEQYF
NA,NA,TRBV6-2/TRBV6-3,TRBJ1-2,TGTGCCAGCAGTTACCTCTATGGCTACACCTTC,CASSYLYGYTF
NA,NA,TRBV19,TRBJ1-5,TGTGCCAGTAGGGTCGTCGGTGATCAGCCCCAGCATTTT,CASRVVGDQPQHF
NA,TRBD1,TRBV5-4,TRBJ2-5,TGTGCCAGCAGCCTGGACAGGGGTGGGGAGACCCAGTACTTC,CASSLDRGGETQYF
NA,NA,TRBV6-2/TRBV6-3,TRBJ1-5,TGTGCCAGCAGTTACTTCGGCCGCAATCAGCCCCAGCATTTT,CASSYFGRNQPQHF
NA,NA,TRBV28,TRBJ1-3,TGTGCCAGCAGTTTATCCGTAGGTGACAGTCCGCATTTT,CASSLSVGDSPHF
NA,NA,TRBV28,TRBJ1-5,TGTGCCAGCAGTTTGACCTGGGATGACCAGCCCCAGCATTTT,CASSLTWDDQPQHF
once,NA,TRBV7-8,TRBJ2-2,TGTGCCAGCAGCTACAGGGTCCCTAACACCGGGGAGCTGTTTTTT,CASSYRVPNTGELFF
NA,NA,TRBV7-2,TRBJ1-1,TGTGCCAGCAGCTTTGTGGTTGAAGCTTTCTTT,CASSFVVEAFF
NA,TRBD1,TRBV11-3,TRBJ2-1,TGTGCCAGCAGCCTCAGGGGACAGGGATCTTATGAGCAGTTCTTC,CASSLRGQGSYEQFF
NA,NA,TRBV2,TRBJ1-4,TGTGCCAGCAGCTGGGTGGGGGCAACTAATGAAAAACTGTTTTTT,CASSWVGATNEKLFF
NA,TRBD1,TRBV19,TRBJ1-5,TGTGCCAGTAGACCTTTGACAGGGAACAATCAGCCCCAGCATTTT,CASRPLTGNNQPQHF
NA,NA,TRBV6-5,TRBJ1-6,TGTGCCAGCAGGGCCGAGGGGGTCTCTAATTCACCCCTCCACTTT,CASRAEGVSNSPLHF
NA,NA,TRBV6-6,TRBJ1-5,TGTGCCAGCAGTTACTCGAACGGGGATCAGCCCCAGCATTTT,CASSYSNGDQPQHF
NA,TRBD1,TRBV4-3,TRBJ2-3,TGCGCCAGCAGCCAAGGGACAGGGTGGACAGATACGCAGTATTTT,CASSQGTGWTDTQYF
NA,NA,TRBV5-1,TRBJ1-4,TGCGCCAGCAGCTTCGGCGACTACGATGAAAAACTGTTTTTT,CASSFGDYDEKLFF